The 11 T cell receptor beta chains reported below all come from one sample, sequenced in a study of blood T cell repertoires in COVID-19. The data were produced by immunoSEQ multiplex PCR, yet TCRdb's version contains in-frame clones alone and is incomplete. There are roughly 58,000 clones in the sample; 70% to 80% occur only once, and around 20% lies in the top ten. Sequenced: peripheral blood. Every receptor here comes from a man between 45 and 60 years old with active or convalescent COVID-19.

The rearrangement links TRBV11-2 to TRBJ1-6; possible D gene TRBD1, 5 bases. V was clipped by 1 base and J by 0 bases, with 13 bases between them. Per germline, CDR1 SGHAT and CDR2 FQNNGV. The CDR3 is made up of 18 amino acids. The CDR3 DNA reads as TGTGCCAGCAGCTTAGTTGCAGGGTGGAGCTCCTATAATTCACCCCTCCACTTT. As protein: CASSLVAGWSSYNSPLHF. The variable domain in full, with the rest retrieved from reference TRBV11-2 and TRBJ1-6, is EAGVAQSPRYKIIEKRQSVAFWCNPISGHATLYWYQQILGQGPKLLIQFQNNGVVDDSQLPKDRFSAERLKGVDSTLKIQPAKLEDSAVYLCASSLVAGWSSYNSPLHFGNGTRLTVT.

The chain joins TRBV11-2 to TRBJ2-7, with D perhaps matching TRBD2 (6 bases). V was clipped by 2 bases and J by 6 bases, with 11 bases between them. Germline V lookup: CDR1 SGHAT, CDR2 FQNNGV. The CDR3 has 13 amino acids. CDR3 nucleotides: TGTGCCAGCAGCTTAACGGGGGTTCGCGAGCAGTACTTC. Its protein product is CASSLTGVREQYF. The whole variable domain, remainder taken from reference TRBV11-2 and TRBJ2-7, is EAGVAQSPRYKIIEKRQSVAFWCNPISGHATLYWYQQILGQGPKLLIQFQNNGVVDDSQLPKDRFSAERLKGVDSTLKIQPAKLEDSAVYLCASSLTGVREQYFGPGTRLTVT.

V is TRBV19 and J is TRBJ1-6; perhaps TRBD1 as D (5 bases). CDR1 is LNHDA and CDR2 is SQIVND in the germline V gene (reference sequence). The CDR3 loop spans 14 amino acids. V was shortened by 6 bases and J by 7 bases, with 13 bases between the two germline ends. The CDR3 loop reads CASRSPGFNSPLHF. In DNA form, the CDR3 reads TGTGCCAGTAGGTCGCCAGGGTTCAATTCACCCCTCCACTTT.

The chain has TRBV6-5 and TRBJ2-7, with D possibly being TRBD1 (6 bases). Germline V gene data show CDR1 as MNHEY and CDR2 as SVGAGI. The CDR3 is 14 residues long. Deletions cut 3 bases from V and 6 bases from J, with 15 bases between. The CDR3 DNA follows: TGTGCCAGCAGTTATGGGCAGGGGCTCTCCGAGCAGTACTTC. It yields the protein CASSYGQGLSEQYF.

CDR3: CASSPNGQPDTQYF. CDR3 DNA sequence: TGTGCCAGCAGCCCTAACGGACAGCCAGATACGCAGTATTTT. The chain carries TRBV7-3 and TRBJ2-3; weak D call: TRBD1 (6 bases). The V end lost 5 bases, the J end lost 4 bases, and 13 bases lay between the germline ends. Germline CDR1 reads SGHTA; CDR2 reads FQGTGA. This CDR3 comprises 14 residues.

The CDR3, as DNA: TGTGCCATCAGTGAGACGGGGGGCAATGAGCAGTTCTTC. Encoded protein: CAISETGGNEQFF. The chain has TRBV10-3 and TRBJ2-1; 7 bases agree with TRBD2. The CDR3 runs to 13 residues. The V gene's germline CDR1 is ENHRY and CDR2 SYGVKD. V shed 2 bases, J shed 6 bases, and the junction held 1 base outside the gene matches.

This clone was found once. The rearrangement uses TRBV29-1 and TRBJ2-7, with D possibly matching TRBD1 (6 bases). Germline values: CDR1 SQVTM, CDR2 ANQGSEA. CDR3 length: 14 amino acids. The ends were cut back, 5 bases at V and 2 bases at J, with 16 bases in the middle. The CDR3 loop reads CSVFEIRDTYEQYF. For the CDR3, the DNA is TGCAGCGTTTTCGAAATCCGGGACACCTACGAGCAGTACTTC.

This clone was observed a handful of times. V and J are TRBV12-3 or TRBV12-4 and TRBJ1-5; no firm D call. Between the trimmed V and J ends, which lost 5 bases and 4 bases, there was a span of 9 bases. The CDR3 length is 13 residues. This CDR3 is CASSGQNNQPQHF. The CDR3 DNA reads as TGTGCCAGCAGTGGCCAGAATAATCAGCCCCAGCATTTT.

The chain couples TRBV15 to TRBJ2-1; 9 bases are a match to TRBD1. V dropped 4 bases and J dropped 3; count of bases not matched to a gene: 13. Germline lookup yields CDR1 LNHNV and CDR2 YYDKDF (reference sequence). The CDR3 length is 18 residues. The CDR3 DNA reads as TGTGCCACCAGCACGGACAGGGGAGTTAGCTGGGGCTACAATGAGCAGTTCTTC. It translates to CATSTDRGVSWGYNEQFF. The full variable domain, in which reference TRBV15 and TRBJ2-1 provide the parts outside the CDR3, is DAMVIQNPRYQVTQFGKPVTLSCSQTLNHNVMYWYQQKSSQAPKLLFHYYDKDFNNEADTPDNFQSRRPNTSFCFLDIRSPGLGDTAMYLCATSTDRGVSWGYNEQFFGPGTRLTVL.

The rearrangement links TRBV19 to TRBJ2-1; D perhaps matches TRBD2 (6 bases). The CDR3 extends over 16 amino acids. CDR1 and CDR2 (germline): LNHDA, SQIVND (reference sequence). V gave up 5 bases and J gave up 5 bases, with 19 bases separating them. CDR3 loop: CASSFPAGPGNNEQFF. The DNA for the CDR3 is TGTGCCAGTAGTTTCCCGGCGGGGCCCGGGAACAATGAGCAGTTCTTC.

V and J are TRBV5-1 and TRBJ2-5; 9 bases map to TRBD1. V was pared by 4 bases and J by 6 bases, with 7 bases of the junction left unmatched. CDR3 length: 14 residues. Germline V lookup: CDR1 SGHRS, CDR2 YFSETQ. Here the CDR3 DNA reads TGCGCCAGCAGCGGCGACAGGGGGGTTAAGACCCAGTACTTC. This gives the protein CASSGDRGVKTQYF.